A selection of T cell receptor beta chains follows, all from one sample in a study of tumor-infiltrating lymphocytes in primary liver carcinoma. Using its own MiXCR run on the multiplex PCR reads, TCRdb lists one record per CDR3 protein. The table has 300,000 to 350,000 distinct CDR3 sequences, roughly two thirds seen once. Sequenced input: peripheral blood. The source of these receptors is a man between 40 and 49 years old with primary liver carcinoma and hepatitis B virus infection. Each CDR3 is given with its conserved first and last residue. The D gene is left open where the match is weak. Clone size is given for some rows only: seen once, a few or many times, or a class if the clone is expanded.

J: TRBJ2-1; V: TRBV7-8; D: NA; size: many; DNA: TGTGCCAGCACTCGACAGCTCGAGCAGTTCTTC; CDR3: CASTRQLEQFF
J: TRBJ2-1; V: TRBV7-9; D: NA; size: once; DNA: TGTGCCAGCAGCTTTCTACTCAGCTCCTACAATGAGCAGTTCTTC; CDR3: CASSFLLSSYNEQFF
J: TRBJ2-3; V: TRBV5-1; D: TRBD1; size: NA; DNA: TGCGCCAGCGGCTTGGGACAGCACACAGATACGCAGTATTTT; CDR3: CASGLGQHTDTQYF
J: TRBJ2-7; V: TRBV5-5; D: TRBD1; size: NA; DNA: TGTGCCACCATAATCGACAGGGTAACCTCCTACGAGCAGTACTTC; CDR3: CATIIDRVTSYEQYF
J: TRBJ2-1; V: TRBV12-3/TRBV12-4; D: NA; size: NA; DNA: TGTGCCAGCAGTTTCTTTGGGGTCAAGAATGAGCATTTCTTC; CDR3: CASSFFGVKNEHFF
J: TRBJ2-5; V: TRBV6-6; D: NA; size: NA; DNA: TGTGACAGCAGTTACGTTAGGGAGACCCAGTACTTC; CDR3: CDSSYVRETQYF
J: TRBJ2-5; V: TRBV11-2; D: TRBD1; size: NA; DNA: TGTGCCAGCAGCTTAGGACAACCGGGACAGGGGATTCAAGAGGCCCAGTACTTC; CDR3: CASSLGQPGQGIQEAQYF
J: TRBJ1-1; V: TRBV6-6; D: TRBD1; size: NA; DNA: TGTGCCAGCAGTTGGACAGGGCTGAACACTGAAACTTACTTT; CDR3: CASSWTGLNTETYF
J: TRBJ1-1; V: TRBV21-1; D: NA; size: NA; DNA: TGTGCCAGCACCTCCGGGGGGTACGCTGAAGCTTTCTTT; CDR3: CASTSGGYAEAFF
J: TRBJ2-3; V: TRBV6-4; D: TRBD1; size: NA; DNA: TGTGCCAGCAATAAAGGACAGGCGTGGGATACGCAGTATTTT; CDR3: CASNKGQAWDTQYF
J: TRBJ1-4; V: TRBV7-9; D: NA; size: NA; DNA: TGTGCCAGCCGACGGACGGATGAAAAACTGTTTTTT; CDR3: CASRRTDEKLFF
J: TRBJ1-4; V: TRBV4-3; D: NA; size: many; DNA: TGCGCCAGCAGCCAAGAGATGGCAGCATTTAATGAAAAACTGTTTTTT; CDR3: CASSQEMAAFNEKLFF
J: TRBJ1-4; V: TRBV5-4; D: NA; size: many; DNA: TGTGCCAGCAGCTTGGGGGCTTCGAATGAAAAACTGTTTTTT; CDR3: CASSLGASNEKLFF
J: TRBJ1-1; V: TRBV14; D: NA; size: NA; DNA: TGTGCCAGCAGCCAAGATCTGAAGGGTTTGAACACTGAAGCTTTCTTT; CDR3: CASSQDLKGLNTEAFF
J: TRBJ2-1; V: TRBV11-2; D: NA; size: NA; DNA: TGTGCCAGCAGCTCGTTGGTATACGGTGACTACAACGAGCAGTTCTTC; CDR3: CASSSLVYGDYNEQFF
J: TRBJ2-1; V: TRBV6-2/TRBV6-3; D: NA; size: NA; DNA: TGTGTCAGCAGGCCTACAGGGACGGGTTGGGATGAGCAGTTCTTC; CDR3: CVSRPTGTGWDEQFF
J: TRBJ2-4; V: TRBV19; D: NA; size: NA; DNA: TGTGCCAGTAGTACCATAGACAGCAGGAACATTCAGTACTTC; CDR3: CASSTIDSRNIQYF
J: TRBJ2-7; V: TRBV12-3/TRBV12-4; D: NA; size: once; DNA: TGTGCCAGCAGTATTCTTAGAACCTACGAGCAGTACTTC; CDR3: CASSILRTYEQYF
J: TRBJ2-3; V: TRBV30; D: NA; size: NA; DNA: TGTGCCTGGAGTCCCCCTAGCGCCTACACAGATACGCAGTATTTT; CDR3: CAWSPPSAYTDTQYF
J: TRBJ2-5; V: TRBV6-2/TRBV6-3; D: TRBD1; size: NA; DNA: TGTGCCAGCAGTTACGAGGGCCGGGCGACAGGGAAGACCCAGTACTTC; CDR3: CASSYEGRATGKTQYF
J: TRBJ2-1; V: TRBV12-3/TRBV12-4; D: NA; size: once; DNA: TGTGCCAGCAGTTTATCACACCTTCGGATCTTC; CDR3: CASSLSHLRIF
J: TRBJ2-2; V: TRBV6-5; D: NA; size: NA; DNA: TGTGCCAGCAGGCACGCAGGGGTGGGCACCGGGGAGCTGCTTTTT; CDR3: CASRHAGVGTGELLF
J: TRBJ1-1; V: TRBV5-1; D: TRBD1; size: few; DNA: TGCGCCAGCAGCTTGGACAGGGGAGCCACTGAAGCTTTCTTT; CDR3: CASSLDRGATEAFF
J: TRBJ2-1; V: TRBV6-6; D: NA; size: NA; DNA: TGCGCCAGCAGTGCGCAACGTAACAATGAGCAGTTCTTC; CDR3: CASSAQRNNEQFF
J: TRBJ1-5; V: TRBV6-1; D: NA; size: NA; DNA: TGTGGCAGCAGAAGTTGGGGGCGGGCGAGCAATCAGCCCCAGCATTTT; CDR3: CGSRSWGRASNQPQHF
J: TRBJ2-1; V: TRBV5-6; D: TRBD2; size: NA; DNA: TGTGCCAGCAGCCTGGGGACTAGCGTGAATATTTTACTCTCCTACAATGAGCAGTTCTTC; CDR3: CASSLGTSVNILLSYNEQFF
J: TRBJ2-1; V: TRBV13; D: NA; size: NA; DNA: TGTGCCAGCAACTTCTACAATGAGCAGTTCTTC; CDR3: CASNFYNEQFF
J: TRBJ2-1; V: TRBV30; D: TRBD2; size: NA; DNA: TGTGCCTGGAGTGTACTTTATAGGACTAGCGGGGCACGCAATGAGCAGTTCTTC; CDR3: CAWSVLYRTSGARNEQFF
J: TRBJ2-5; V: TRBV5-1; D: NA; size: few; DNA: TGCGCCAGCAGCTTGGCCGGGCAGCAAGAGACCCAGTACTTC; CDR3: CASSLAGQQETQYF
J: TRBJ2-5; V: TRBV6-1; D: TRBD2; size: few; DNA: TGTGCCAGCTTGGGACTAACCGCTCGCGAGACCCAGTACTTC; CDR3: CASLGLTARETQYF